Sequencing of this T cell receptor beta chain was carried out in a study of T-cell reconstitution after alpha-beta-depleted transplantation in children. It was with unique molecular identifiers that the TCRbeta library was prepared. TCRdb fed the PCR reads into MiXCR, producing one record per CDR3 protein. The data show some 70,000 distinct CDR3 sequences, around 6.6% seen once. Germline CDR1 and CDR2: SGHRS and YFSETQ. V dropped 4 bases and J dropped 3; count of bases not matched to a gene: 8. The CDR3 totals 15 residues. This clonotype appeared many times. This receptor was identified in a human donor who donated a stem cell graft to a child with acute lymphoblastic leukemia. The chain carries TRBV5-1 and TRBJ2-7; 9 nucleotides match TRBD1. Sequenced here: PBMCs from the stem cell graft donor, sampled from the stem cell graft. This CDR3 reads CASSPQQGADYEQYF. The CDR3 DNA is TGCGCCAGCAGCCCACAACAGGGGGCGGACTACGAGCAGTACTTC.